These 11 T cell receptor beta chains share one sample of origin, sequenced in a study of T cell changes during pregnancy in multiple sclerosis. Repertoires were generated with immunoSEQ multiplex PCR, while TCRdb's copy carries only in-frame clones and drops some. The sample holds 35,000 to 55,000 clones, 80% to 95% seen once. The material sequenced was CD4+ T cells from peripheral blood mononuclear cells, taken before pregnancy. The origin of the receptors is a female donor with multiple sclerosis, enrolled in a pregnancy study.

The V and J genes are TRBV7-7 and TRBJ2-7; no clear D gene. The CDR3 totals 13 residues. The V gene lost 5 bases and the J gene lost 3 bases, with 11 bases spanning the gap. Looked up from germline, CDR1 is SSHAT and CDR2 is FNYEAQ (reference sequence). This chain's CDR3 is CASSVVVFYEQYF. In nucleotides, the CDR3 is TGTGCCAGCAGCGTAGTCGTGTTCTACGAGCAGTACTTC.

The V and J genes are TRBV19 and TRBJ1-4, with D possibly matching TRBD1 (6 bases). The CDR3 contains 14 residues. The V and J ends lost 7 bases and 5 bases respectively, with 14 bases between them. Germline V gives CDR1 LNHDA, CDR2 SQIVND (reference sequence). CDR3 in amino acids: CASTELGTNEKLFF. CDR3 DNA: TGTGCCAGTACCGAACTCGGGACAAATGAAAAACTGTTTTTT.

The chain carries TRBV9 and TRBJ2-5; 11 nucleotides line up with TRBD2. The CDR3 contains 16 residues. After removal of 0 bases from V and 2 bases from J, the junction contained 3 bases not matched to a gene. Germline CDR1 SGDLS, CDR2 YYNGEE. The CDR3, as DNA: TGTGCCAGCAGCGTAGCTAGCGGGGGGCCACAAGAGACCCAGTACTTC. It translates to CASSVASGGPQETQYF.

This chain uses TRBV9 with TRBJ2-1, with 9 bases identical to TRBD2. From germline, CDR1 is SGDLS and CDR2 YYNGEE. The junction had 11 bases not matched to a gene; V was cut back by 0 bases and J by 4 bases. This CDR3 region has 18 residues. As DNA, the CDR3 is TGTGCCAGCAGCGTAGTTCCCCTTATGGCGGGAGGGTACAATGAGCAGTTCTTC. Residues: CASSVVPLMAGGYNEQFF. Together with reference TRBV9 and TRBJ2-1, the CDR3 gives the full variable domain: DSGVTQTPKHLITATGQRVTLRCSPRSGDLSVYWYQQSLDQGLQFLIQYYNGEERAKGNILERFSAQQFPDLHSELNLSSLELGDSALYFCASSVVPLMAGGYNEQFFGPGTRLTVL.

This chain joins TRBV7-9 and TRBJ2-7; 9 positions agree with TRBD1. J was trimmed by 3 bases and V by 1 base; bases with no gene match: 10. CDR3 length: 17 residues. Germline V CDR1 and CDR2: SEHNR, FQNEAQ (reference sequence). CDR3 in DNA: TGTGCCAGCAGCTTAGTCATGACAGGGGGTGTGAGCTACGAGCAGTACTTC. Residues: CASSLVMTGGVSYEQYF.

The chain joins TRBV2 to TRBJ1-1, with D perhaps matching TRBD1 (6 bases). Germline values: CDR1 SNHLY, CDR2 FYNNEI. This CDR3 spans 15 amino acids. V was cut by 6 bases and J by 1 base, with 15 bases left in between. The CDR3 bases are TGTGCCAGCAGAGCTCAGGGGCAGGGGAACACTGAAGCTTTCTTT. It translates to CASRAQGQGNTEAFF. Full variable domain (missing parts from reference TRBV2 and TRBJ1-1): EPEVTQTPSHQVTQMGQEVILRCVPISNHLYFYWYRQILGQKVEFLVSFYNNEISEKSEIFDDQFSVERPDGSNFTLKIRSTKLEDSAMYFCASRAQGQGNTEAFFGQGTRLTVV.

V usage is TRBV5-1 and J usage is TRBJ1-2; 7 bases map to TRBD1. The CDR3 extends over 16 amino acids. The germline gives CDR1 SGHRS, CDR2 YFSETQ. V trimming: 1 base; J trimming: 1 base; junction bases outside the gene matches: 7. CDR3 region: CASSLTGAGINYGYTF. As DNA, the CDR3 is TGCGCCAGCAGCTTGACAGGGGCAGGAATTAACTATGGCTACACCTTC.

The chain joins TRBV27 to TRBJ1-4, with D possibly matching TRBD1 (6 bases). The V end lost 6 bases, the J end lost 2 bases, and 13 bases lay between the germline ends. Germline V lookup: CDR1 MNHEY, CDR2 SMNVEV (reference sequence). The CDR3 loop spans 15 amino acids. This chain's CDR3 is CASSFATGTNEKLFF. CDR3 nucleotide sequence: TGTGCCAGCAGCTTCGCCACAGGGACTAATGAAAAACTGTTTTTT. Using reference TRBV27 and TRBJ1-4 for the parts outside the CDR3, the full variable domain is EAQVTQNPRYLITVTGKKLTVTCSQNMNHEYMSWYRQDPGLGLRQIYYSMNVEVTDKGDVPEGYKVSRKEKRNFPLILESPSPNQTSLYFCASSFATGTNEKLFFGSGTQLSVL.

The chain carries TRBV6-1 and TRBJ2-7; unclear D gene. The CDR3 extends over 12 amino acids. Germline V CDR1 and CDR2: MNHNS, SASEGT. Trimming shortened V by 4 bases and J by 1 base, and 5 bases separated the two germline ends. CDR3 residues: CASSVVSYEQYF. The CDR3 DNA reads TGTGCCAGCAGTGTCGTATCCTACGAGCAGTACTTC.

The chain combines TRBV30 with TRBJ2-7; D is perhaps TRBD1 (5 bases). CDR3 size: 12 residues. The germline V gene has CDR1 GTSNPN and CDR2 SVGIG (reference sequence). Trimming took off 7 bases at V and 0 bases at J, with 10 bases between the two ends. This chain's CDR3 is CASIGDSYEQYF. CDR3 bases: TGTGCCTCGATAGGGGACTCCTACGAGCAGTACTTC.

V gene TRBV11-1 combines with J gene TRBJ1-6; D is undetermined. CDR1 and CDR2 (germline): SGHAT, FQDESV (reference sequence). The CDR3 has 11 residues. V lost 8 bases, J lost 10 bases, and 9 bases lay in between. The CDR3 DNA follows: TGTGCCAGCGGCGAGGGATCACCCCTCCACTTT. Its translation: CASGEGSPLHF.